The present entry profiles one T cell receptor (beta chain) with its context. The data were obtained in a study of PD-1 blockade in mismatch repair-deficient tumors. Sequencing was performed with immunoSEQ multiplex PCR; in TCRdb, only in-frame clones are kept and a portion is missing. The sample carries some 84,000 clones, over 75% recorded once. The TCR-sequenced patients were a few responders to pembrolizumab. The CDR3 is 14 residues long. Germline V gene sequence: CDR1 SQVTM, CDR2 ANQGSEA. V lost 4 bases, J lost 3 bases, and 16 bases lay in between. The sample was peripheral blood, taken 12 weeks after starting pembrolizumab. This receptor was obtained from an adult with mismatch repair-deficient cancer. The chain is built from TRBV29-1 and TRBJ2-7; D remains ambiguous. Here the CDR3 reads CSVGGLVGNYEQYF. The CDR3 nucleotides read TGCAGCGTTGGCGGTTTAGTGGGAAACTACGAGCAGTACTTC.